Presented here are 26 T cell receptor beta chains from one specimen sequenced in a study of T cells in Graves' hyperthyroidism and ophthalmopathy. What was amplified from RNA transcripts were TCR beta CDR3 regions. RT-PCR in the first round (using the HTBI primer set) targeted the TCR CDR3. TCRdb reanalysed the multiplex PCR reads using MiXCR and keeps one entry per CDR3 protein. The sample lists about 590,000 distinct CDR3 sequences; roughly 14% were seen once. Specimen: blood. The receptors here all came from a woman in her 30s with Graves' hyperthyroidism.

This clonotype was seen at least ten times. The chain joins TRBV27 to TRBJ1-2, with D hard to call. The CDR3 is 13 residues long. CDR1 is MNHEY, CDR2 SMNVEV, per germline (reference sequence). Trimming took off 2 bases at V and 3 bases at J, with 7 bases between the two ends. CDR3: CASSLKYHYGYTF. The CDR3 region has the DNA TGTGCCAGCAGTTTAAAGTATCACTATGGCTACACCTTC.

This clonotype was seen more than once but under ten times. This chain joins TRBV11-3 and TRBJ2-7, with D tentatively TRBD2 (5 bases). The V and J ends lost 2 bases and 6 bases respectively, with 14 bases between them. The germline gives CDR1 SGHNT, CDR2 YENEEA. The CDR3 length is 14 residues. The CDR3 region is CASSLSGGGPEQYF. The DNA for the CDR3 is TGTGCCAGCAGCTTAAGTGGAGGCGGCCCCGAGCAGTACTTC.

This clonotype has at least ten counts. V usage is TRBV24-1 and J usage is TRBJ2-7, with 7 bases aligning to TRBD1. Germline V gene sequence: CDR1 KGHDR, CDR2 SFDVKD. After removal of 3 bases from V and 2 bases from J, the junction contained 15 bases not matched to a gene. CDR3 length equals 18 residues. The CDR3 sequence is CATSDVGAVTGDTYEQYF. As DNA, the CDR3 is TGTGCCACCAGTGATGTGGGTGCCGTTACAGGGGACACCTACGAGCAGTACTTC.

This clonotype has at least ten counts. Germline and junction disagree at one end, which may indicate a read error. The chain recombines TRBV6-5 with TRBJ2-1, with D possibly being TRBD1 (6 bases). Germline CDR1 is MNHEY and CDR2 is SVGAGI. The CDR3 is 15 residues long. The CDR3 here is CTSSYPGDSYNEQFF. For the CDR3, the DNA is TGTACCAGCAGTTACCCAGGGGATTCCTACAATGAGCAGTTCTTC.

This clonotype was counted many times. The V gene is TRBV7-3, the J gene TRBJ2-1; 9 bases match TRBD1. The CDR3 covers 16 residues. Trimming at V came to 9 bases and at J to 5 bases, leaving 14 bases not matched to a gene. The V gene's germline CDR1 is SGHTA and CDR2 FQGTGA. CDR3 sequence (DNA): TGTGCCAGGTGGGACAAAGGACAGGGGTTACACAATGAGCAGTTCTTC. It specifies CARWDKGQGLHNEQFF.

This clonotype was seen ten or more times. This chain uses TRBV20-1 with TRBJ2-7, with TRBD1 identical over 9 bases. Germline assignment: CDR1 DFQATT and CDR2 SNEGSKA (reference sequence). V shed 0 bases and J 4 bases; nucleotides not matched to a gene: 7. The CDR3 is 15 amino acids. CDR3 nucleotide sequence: TGCAGTGCTAGAGACTCGGACAGGGGCTGGTACGAGCAGTACTTC. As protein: CSARDSDRGWYEQYF.

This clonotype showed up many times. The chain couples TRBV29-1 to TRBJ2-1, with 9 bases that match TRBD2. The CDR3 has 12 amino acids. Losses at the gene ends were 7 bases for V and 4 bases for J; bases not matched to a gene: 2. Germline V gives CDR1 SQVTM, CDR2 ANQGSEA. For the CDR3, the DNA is TGCAGCGAGACTAGCGGATACAATGAGCAGTTCTTC. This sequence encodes CSETSGYNEQFF.

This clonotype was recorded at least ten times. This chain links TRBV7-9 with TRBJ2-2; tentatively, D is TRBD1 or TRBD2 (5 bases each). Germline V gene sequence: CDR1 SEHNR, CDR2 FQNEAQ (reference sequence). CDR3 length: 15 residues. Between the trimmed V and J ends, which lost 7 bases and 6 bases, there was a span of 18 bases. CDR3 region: CASTAGGVVAGELFF. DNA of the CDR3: TGTGCCAGCACCGCTGGGGGAGTGGTTGCCGGGGAGCTGTTTTTT.

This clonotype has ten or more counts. CDR3 in DNA: TGCAGCGTCATGACTCAGAACACTGAAGCTTTCTTT. This gives the protein CSVMTQNTEAFF. The V and J genes are TRBV29-1 and TRBJ1-1; D is ambiguous. The germline V gene has CDR1 SQVTM and CDR2 ANQGSEA. V dropped 6 bases and J dropped 1 base, with 9 bases sitting between them. This CDR3 spans 12 amino acids.

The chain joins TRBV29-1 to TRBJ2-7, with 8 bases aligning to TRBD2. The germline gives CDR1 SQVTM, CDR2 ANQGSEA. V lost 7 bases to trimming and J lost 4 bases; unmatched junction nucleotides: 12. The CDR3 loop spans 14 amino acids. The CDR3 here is CSAGAGGGPYEQYF. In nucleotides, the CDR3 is TGCAGCGCCGGGGCGGGCGGGGGGCCGTACGAGCAGTACTTC.

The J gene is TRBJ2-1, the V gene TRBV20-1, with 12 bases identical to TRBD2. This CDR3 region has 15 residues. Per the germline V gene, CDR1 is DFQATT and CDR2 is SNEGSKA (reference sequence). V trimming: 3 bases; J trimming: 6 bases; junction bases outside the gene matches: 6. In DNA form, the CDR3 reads TGCAGTGCTAGTGGCGGGACTAGCGGGCTCAATGAGCAGTTCTTC. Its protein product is CSASGGTSGLNEQFF.

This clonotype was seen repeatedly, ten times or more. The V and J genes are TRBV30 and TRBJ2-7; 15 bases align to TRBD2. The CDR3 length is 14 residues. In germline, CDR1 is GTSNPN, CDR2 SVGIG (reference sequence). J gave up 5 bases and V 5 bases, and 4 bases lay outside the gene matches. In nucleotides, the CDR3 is TGTGCCTGGGGGGGACTAGCGGGAGGTAACGAGCAGTACTTC. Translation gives CAWGGLAGGNEQYF. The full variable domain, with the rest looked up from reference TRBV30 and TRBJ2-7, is SQTIHQWPATLVQPVGSPLSLECTVEGTSNPNLYWYRQAAGRGLQLLFYSVGIGQISSEVPQNLSASRPQDRQFILSSKKLLLSDSGFYLCAWGGLAGGNEQYFGPGTRLTVT.

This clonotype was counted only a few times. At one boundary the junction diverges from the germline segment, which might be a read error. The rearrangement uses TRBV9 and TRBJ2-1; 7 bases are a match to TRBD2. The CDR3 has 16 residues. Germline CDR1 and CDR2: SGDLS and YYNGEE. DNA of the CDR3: TGTGCCAGCAGCGTAGAGGCGGGGGTCTCCTCCAATGAGCAGTTCTTC. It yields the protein CASSVEAGVSSNEQFF.

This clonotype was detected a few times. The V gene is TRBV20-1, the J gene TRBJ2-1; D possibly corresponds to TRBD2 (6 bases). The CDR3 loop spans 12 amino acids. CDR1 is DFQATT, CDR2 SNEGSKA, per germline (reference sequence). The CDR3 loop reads CSAQGLESEQFF. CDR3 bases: TGCAGCGCCCAGGGACTTGAATCTGAGCAGTTCTTC.

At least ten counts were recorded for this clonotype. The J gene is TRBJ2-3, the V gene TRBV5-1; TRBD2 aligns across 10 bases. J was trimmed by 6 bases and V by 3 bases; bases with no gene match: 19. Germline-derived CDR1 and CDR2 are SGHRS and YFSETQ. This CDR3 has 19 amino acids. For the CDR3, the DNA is TGCGCCAGCAGCTCTGAGGGGCTAGCGGGAGTTCCTGCGTTGGATACGCAGTATTTT. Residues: CASSSEGLAGVPALDTQYF.

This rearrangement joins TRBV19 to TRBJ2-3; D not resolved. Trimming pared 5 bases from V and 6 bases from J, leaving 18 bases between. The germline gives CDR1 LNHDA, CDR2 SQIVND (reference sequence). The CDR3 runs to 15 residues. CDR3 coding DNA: TGTGCCAGTAGTGTCAAGGACGGGCAATGGGATACGCAGTATTTT. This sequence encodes CASSVKDGQWDTQYF.

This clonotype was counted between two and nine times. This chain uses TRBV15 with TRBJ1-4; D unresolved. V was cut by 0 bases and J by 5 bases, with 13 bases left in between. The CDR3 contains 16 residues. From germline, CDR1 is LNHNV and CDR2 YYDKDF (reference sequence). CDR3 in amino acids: CATSRDLNGLNEKLFF. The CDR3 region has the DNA TGTGCCACCAGCAGAGATCTGAACGGATTAAATGAAAAACTGTTTTTT.

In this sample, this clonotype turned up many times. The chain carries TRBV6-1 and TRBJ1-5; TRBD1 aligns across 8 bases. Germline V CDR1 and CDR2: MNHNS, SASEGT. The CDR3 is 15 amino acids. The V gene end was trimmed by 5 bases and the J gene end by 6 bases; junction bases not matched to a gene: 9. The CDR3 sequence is CASSYGGQGTQPQHF. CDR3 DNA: TGTGCCAGCAGTTATGGTGGACAGGGTACTCAGCCCCAGCATTTT.

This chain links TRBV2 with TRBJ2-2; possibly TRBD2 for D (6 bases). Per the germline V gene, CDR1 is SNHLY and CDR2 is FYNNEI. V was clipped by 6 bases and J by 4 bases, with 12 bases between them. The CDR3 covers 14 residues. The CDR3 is CASRILALTGELFF. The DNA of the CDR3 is TGTGCCAGCAGGATACTAGCCCTCACCGGGGAGCTGTTTTTT.

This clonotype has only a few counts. The CDR3 DNA reads as TGTGCCACCAGTGATTTGACAGGGCTATCGACTGGGGCCAACGTCCTGACTTTC. It translates to CATSDLTGLSTGANVLTF. This chain connects TRBV24-1 to TRBJ2-6; a weak D match, TRBD1 (6 bases). The CDR3 covers 18 residues. CDR1 and CDR2 from the germline V gene are KGHDR and SFDVKD. Between the trimmed V and J ends, which lost 0 bases and 2 bases, there was a span of 13 bases.

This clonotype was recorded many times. DNA for the CDR3: TGTGCCAGCAGCTTAGCGGGACTAGCGGGAGATCTTGAGCAGTTCTTC. Its protein is CASSLAGLAGDLEQFF. The V call is TRBV7-9, the J call TRBJ2-1; 14 nucleotides match TRBD2. Germline CDR1 SEHNR, CDR2 FQNEAQ (reference sequence). Trimming took 0 bases from V and 9 from J; bases not matched to a gene: 4. This CDR3 has 16 residues. Supplemented by reference TRBV7-9 and TRBJ2-1, the full variable domain reads DTGVSQNPRHKITKRGQNVTFRCDPISEHNRLYWYRQTLGQGPEFLTYFQNEAQLEKSRLLSDRFSAERPKGSFSTLEIQRTEQGDSAMYLCASSLAGLAGDLEQFFGPGTRLTVL.

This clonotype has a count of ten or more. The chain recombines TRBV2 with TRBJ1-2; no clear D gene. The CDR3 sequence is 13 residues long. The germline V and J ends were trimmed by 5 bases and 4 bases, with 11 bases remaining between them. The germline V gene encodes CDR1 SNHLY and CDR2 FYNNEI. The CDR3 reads CASSNIASYGYTF. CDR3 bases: TGTGCCAGCAGTAACATTGCGTCCTATGGCTACACCTTC.

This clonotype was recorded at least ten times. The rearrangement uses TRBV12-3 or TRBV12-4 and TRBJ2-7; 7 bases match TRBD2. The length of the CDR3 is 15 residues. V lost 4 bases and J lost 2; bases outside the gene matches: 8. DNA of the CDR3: TGTGCCAGCAGTTCCCGGGGAGGGAGGACCTACGAGCAGTACTTC. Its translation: CASSSRGGRTYEQYF.

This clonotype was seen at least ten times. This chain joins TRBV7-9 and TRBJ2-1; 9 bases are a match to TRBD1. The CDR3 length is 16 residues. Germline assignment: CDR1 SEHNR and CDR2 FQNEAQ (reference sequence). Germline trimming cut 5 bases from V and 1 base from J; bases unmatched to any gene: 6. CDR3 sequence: CASSARQGVSYNEQFF. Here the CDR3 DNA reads TGTGCCAGCAGCGCCCGACAGGGGGTGTCCTACAATGAGCAGTTCTTC. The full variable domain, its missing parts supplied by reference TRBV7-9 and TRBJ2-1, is DTGVSQNPRHKITKRGQNVTFRCDPISEHNRLYWYRQTLGQGPEFLTYFQNEAQLEKSRLLSDRFSAERPKGSFSTLEIQRTEQGDSAMYLCASSARQGVSYNEQFFGPGTRLTVL.

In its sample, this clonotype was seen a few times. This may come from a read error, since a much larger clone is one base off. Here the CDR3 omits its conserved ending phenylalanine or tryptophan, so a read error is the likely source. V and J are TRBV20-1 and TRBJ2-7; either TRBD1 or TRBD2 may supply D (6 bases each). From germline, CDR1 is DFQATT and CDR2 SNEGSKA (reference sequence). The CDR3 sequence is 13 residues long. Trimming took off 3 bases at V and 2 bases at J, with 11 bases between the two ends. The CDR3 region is CSASEGGTYEQYL. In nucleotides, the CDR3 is TGCAGTGCTAGTGAGGGGGGCACCTACGAGCAGTACCTC.

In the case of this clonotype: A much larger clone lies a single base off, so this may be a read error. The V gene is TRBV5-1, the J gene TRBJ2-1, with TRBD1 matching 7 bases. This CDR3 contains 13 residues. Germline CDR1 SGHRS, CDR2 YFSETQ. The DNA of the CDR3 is TGCGCCGGCAGCATGGGACAGTACAATGAGCAGTTCTTC. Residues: CAGSMGQYNEQFF.